Listed below are T cell receptor beta chains from one sample, sequenced in a study of CD8+ T cells in alopecia areata. TCRdb keeps only in-frame clones here, not all; method: immunoSEQ multiplex PCR. This table has 100,000 to 150,000 clones, about 51% appearing once. The sample taken for sequencing was NKG2D-low CD8+ T cells sorted from blood. All receptors derive from a human donor with alopecia areata. Each CDR3 is given with its conserved first and last residue. D genes are given only for firm matches. Clone size is given for some rows only: seen once, a few or many times, or a class if the clone is expanded.

J,D,V,size,DNA,CDR3
TRBJ1-1,TRBD1,TRBV6-6,few,TGTGCCAGCAGTCCTGACAGGGGGAGAACTGAAGCTTTCTTT,CASSPDRGRTEAFF
TRBJ2-7,TRBD2,TRBV25-1,NA,TGTGCCAGCAGTGAGACTAGCGGGAGTGTCGAGCAGTACTTC,CASSETSGSVEQYF
TRBJ2-1,NA,TRBV6-1,NA,TGTGCCAGCAGTGAAGAGGTTGGTTCCTACAATGAGCAGTTCTTC,CASSEEVGSYNEQFF
TRBJ2-1,NA,TRBV7-9,few,TGTGCCAGCAGCCTAAGAGGATATGAGCAGTTCTTC,CASSLRGYEQFF
TRBJ2-5,NA,TRBV20-1,few,TGCAGTGCGAGACCATCGGGGACCCAGTACTTC,CSARPSGTQYF
TRBJ1-5,NA,TRBV2,few,TGTGCCAGCAGTGTCGCTGGGGGAGGGAATAGCAATCAGCCCCAGCATTTT,CASSVAGGGNSNQPQHF
TRBJ2-2,NA,TRBV28,few,TGTGCCAGCAGTCTCCCCGGGGAGCTGTTTTTT,CASSLPGELFF
TRBJ2-7,TRBD2,TRBV2,NA,TGTGCCAGCAGTGCGACTAGCGGGGGTACCTACGAGCAGTACTTC,CASSATSGGTYEQYF
TRBJ2-5,TRBD2,TRBV29-1,few,TGCAGCGTTGACGGACTAGCGGGCCTTAGCCAAGAGACCCAGTACTTC,CSVDGLAGLSQETQYF
TRBJ1-1,TRBD1,TRBV29-1,NA,TGCAGCGTCTTACAGGGGGTTGAAGCTTTCTTT,CSVLQGVEAFF
TRBJ1-2,NA,TRBV29-1,NA,TGCAGCGTTGGAGGGCGCGAGTATGGCTACACCTTC,CSVGGREYGYTF
TRBJ2-5,TRBD2,TRBV10-3,few,TGTGCCATCAGTGATGGAGCGGGGGAGCAAGAGACCCAGTACTTC,CAISDGAGEQETQYF
TRBJ2-2,NA,TRBV11-2,NA,TGTGCCAGCAGCTTAGAGGGGCAGGGGAAAGGCTCGAACACCGGGGAGCTGTTTTTT,CASSLEGQGKGSNTGELFF
TRBJ2-5,NA,TRBV29-1,NA,TGCAGCGTTGAAGACGGGATTGGGCAAGAGACCCAGTACTTC,CSVEDGIGQETQYF
TRBJ2-5,NA,TRBV29-1,NA,TGCAGCGTTGCCCCGGCGCGGACCTTAGAGACCCAGTACTTC,CSVAPARTLETQYF
TRBJ2-5,NA,TRBV6-5,NA,TGTGCCAGCAGTTGGGGAGAGACCCAGTACTTC,CASSWGETQYF
TRBJ2-1,TRBD1,TRBV30,NA,TGTGCCTGGAGGGAGGACAGGGCTGAGCAGTTCTTC,CAWREDRAEQFF
TRBJ2-7,TRBD2,TRBV27,NA,TGTGCCAGCAGGTCTAGCGGTTTCTCCTACGAGCAGTACTTC,CASRSSGFSYEQYF
TRBJ2-7,TRBD2,TRBV30,NA,TGTGCCTGGAGTTATTCGAGCGGGAGCTACGAGCAGTACTTC,CAWSYSSGSYEQYF
TRBJ2-7,TRBD1,TRBV2,once,TGTGCCAGCAGGCCGTACGTCAGGGGGACCTACGAGCAGTACTTC,CASRPYVRGTYEQYF
TRBJ2-5,NA,TRBV28,few,TGTGCCAGCAGCGCTGCCACCGATGGGCGGAGAGAGACCCAGTACTTC,CASSAATDGRRETQYF
TRBJ2-3,NA,TRBV11-2,few,TGTGCCAGCAGCTTAGATTCAGATACGCAGTATTTT,CASSLDSDTQYF
TRBJ2-3,NA,TRBV30,NA,TGTGCCTGGAGTGGCGGCACAGATACGCAGTATTTT,CAWSGGTDTQYF
TRBJ2-5,TRBD2,TRBV29-1,NA,TGCAGCGCACCCGGCGGGGAGGGCCAAGAGACCCAGTACTTC,CSAPGGEGQETQYF
TRBJ2-7,TRBD1,TRBV29-1,NA,TGCAGCGTTGTGGGCCTTGCAGGGGGCTACGAGCAGTACTTC,CSVVGLAGGYEQYF
TRBJ1-1,TRBD1,TRBV29-1,NA,TGCAGCGTTGACGGGACAGGGACTGAAGCTTTCTTT,CSVDGTGTEAFF
TRBJ1-2,NA,TRBV21-1,few,TGTGCCAGCATGGTAGGGGGAAGTCGTGGCTACACCTTC,CASMVGGSRGYTF
TRBJ2-7,NA,TRBV29-1,few,TGCAGCGTTGAGGTAGGGATCGGGGCCTACGAGCAGTACTTC,CSVEVGIGAYEQYF
TRBJ1-2,NA,TRBV29-1,NA,TGCAGCGTTGAAGATACTAAATCAGGGGTGGGCTACACCTTC,CSVEDTKSGVGYTF
TRBJ2-7,NA,TRBV27,NA,TGTGCCAGCAGTCCCGGACAGTCTGGGGAGCAGTACTTC,CASSPGQSGEQYF
TRBJ2-5,TRBD1,TRBV29-1,NA,TGCAGCGTTGATACAGGACAGGGGGTGAAGACCCAGTACTTC,CSVDTGQGVKTQYF
TRBJ1-1,NA,TRBV7-9,NA,TGTGCCAGCAGCTTAGAGGAGGGTCACACTGAAGCTTTCTTT,CASSLEEGHTEAFF
TRBJ2-3,NA,TRBV28,few,TGTGCCAGCAGTCCACCAGGACTATCTTCGGGTACGCAGTATTTT,CASSPPGLSSGTQYF
TRBJ2-5,NA,TRBV29-1,NA,TGCAGCGTTGAACAGCAAGAGACCCAGTACTTC,CSVEQQETQYF
TRBJ2-5,NA,TRBV29-1,NA,TGCAGCGTTGAATGGGGGGCCCTCGGGGAGACCCAGTACTTC,CSVEWGALGETQYF
TRBJ1-5,NA,TRBV27,NA,TGTGCCAGCAGTTTCAGGGGTAATCAGCCCCAGCATTTT,CASSFRGNQPQHF
TRBJ2-3,NA,TRBV5-1,NA,TGCGCCAGCAGCCCGGGAATAAACACAGATACGCAGTATTTT,CASSPGINTDTQYF